This T cell receptor (beta chain) is from a study of blood T cell repertoires in COVID-19. Study as a whole: From T cells, B-cell-depleted T cells, or PBMCs came the material, which was cDNA or gDNA.

The CDR3 is made up of 16 amino acids. After removal of 5 bases from V and 4 bases from J, the junction contained 10 bases not matched to a gene. Germline V gene lookup returns CDR1 LNHDA and CDR2 SQIVND (reference sequence). In the study's own analysis: Estimation of nucleated cell counts was performed using reference gene primer amplification. TCRdb's copy holds only in-frame clones and misses some; the assay was immunoSEQ multiplex PCR. D and trimming come from the DNA, and the V and J calls and clone size come from that table. This repertoire shows approximately 170,000 clones, around 81% found once; its top ten account for approximately 11%.

The sequence was collected from a man aged 70-80 years with active or convalescent COVID-19. The specimen sequenced was peripheral blood. V usage is TRBV19 and J usage is TRBJ1-5; 8 positions match TRBD1. CDR3 in DNA: TGTGCCAGTAGTCGTCTAGGGACAGGCTCAAATCAGCCCCAGCATTTT. Protein sequence: CASSRLGTGSNQPQHF.